This record covers a single T cell receptor (beta chain). This entry comes from a study of CD8 T cells in Susac syndrome. TCR beta from blood CD8+ and CD4+ T cells was sequenced. TEMRA cells were enriched by FACS, and CD4+ and CD8+ T cells were negatively isolated. With random hexamers, 0.5 to 1 ug RNA was reverse transcribed. Each CDR3 protein gets one entry after TCRdb re-called the immunoSEQ multiplex PCR reads with MiXCR. The sample includes fewer than 150,000 distinct CDR3 sequences, 85% to 95% of them seen just once. The V gene's germline CDR1 is SGHDN and CDR2 FVKESK. There are 14 residues in the CDR3. Trimming cost V 1 base and J 1 base, with 7 bases left between them.

The receptor was derived from a human donor in good health. Sequencing used CD8+ T cells from PBMCs. The chain recombines TRBV14 with TRBJ2-5; D is uncertain. CDR3 protein: CASSQVNFQETQYF. For the CDR3, the DNA is TGTGCCAGCAGCCAAGTGAACTTCCAAGAGACCCAGTACTTC.